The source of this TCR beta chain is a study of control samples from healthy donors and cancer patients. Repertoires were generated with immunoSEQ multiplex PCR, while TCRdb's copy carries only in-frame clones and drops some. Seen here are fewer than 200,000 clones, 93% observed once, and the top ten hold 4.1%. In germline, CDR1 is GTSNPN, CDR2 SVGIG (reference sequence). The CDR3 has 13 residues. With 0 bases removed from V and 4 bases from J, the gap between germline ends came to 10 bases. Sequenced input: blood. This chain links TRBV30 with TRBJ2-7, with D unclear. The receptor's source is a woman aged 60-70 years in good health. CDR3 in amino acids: CAWSVGQNYEQYF. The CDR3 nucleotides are TGTGCCTGGAGTGTCGGTCAGAATTACGAGCAGTACTTC.